The present T cell receptor (beta chain) was sequenced within a study of long-term antiretroviral therapy in people with HIV. About the research overall: The oldest specimens predate the 2015 immediate-ART recommendation by about a decade. General study points: Regardless of time point, clones expanded before ART dominated the repertoire.

Germline CDR1 and CDR2: LGHNA and YSLEER. Deletions cut 2 bases from V and 0 bases from J, with 9 bases between. CDR3 length equals 15 residues. Among participants with HIV, every one received treatment in the United States. With survey level as its setting, the immunoSEQ assay was v3.0. Generated by immunoSEQ multiplex PCR, the TCRdb table keeps only in-frame clones and is missing some. Of 30,000 to 40,000 clones in the sample, roughly four fifths were seen once. About this clone itself: Its antigen is still unknown.

V gene TRBV4-3 combines with J gene TRBJ2-3; TRBD2 is a possible D gene (6 bases). The starting material was unsorted PBMCs, obtained 0.4 years before starting antiretroviral therapy. The TCR sequence derives from a man between 18 and 29 years old with HIV. CDR3 protein: CASSQSSGSTDTQYF. In nucleotides, the CDR3 is TGCGCCAGCAGCCAAAGTAGCGGAAGCACAGATACGCAGTATTTT.